The T cell receptor beta chain under discussion was sequenced for a study of CXCR3-negative and CXCR3-positive naive CD8 T cells. cDNA libraries for TRB were generated by 5' RACE incorporating UMI labels. TCRdb re-called the 5' RACE reads, yielding one record per CDR3 amino acid sequence without DNA. This listing includes 100,000 to 150,000 distinct CDR3 sequences. Study findings and constraints: Naive subsets did not differ in surface CD5, and the authors estimated TCR strength using properties of the TRB CDR3. Both naive subsets had comparably high diversity; memory CD8+ cells much lower. Hydrophobicity of TRB CDR3s was greater in CXCR3-positive naive cells than in CXCR3-negative naive cells.

The authors gated naive CD8+ T cells as CD45RO-CCR7+CD27+CD95-. This CDR3 spans 13 amino acids. Note on this clonotype: The antigen is not known.

The chain combines TRBV12-3 or TRBV12-4 with TRBJ2-1. The TCR comes from a human donor in good health. Some clones in this sample may be carry-over from other donors' samples. Sequenced sample: naive CXCR3- CD8+ T cells from blood. Stated subset: CD45RO-CCR7+CD27+CD95- naive CD8+ T cells lacking CXCR3 (TNR3-). CDR3 protein: CASSTPTNNEQFF.